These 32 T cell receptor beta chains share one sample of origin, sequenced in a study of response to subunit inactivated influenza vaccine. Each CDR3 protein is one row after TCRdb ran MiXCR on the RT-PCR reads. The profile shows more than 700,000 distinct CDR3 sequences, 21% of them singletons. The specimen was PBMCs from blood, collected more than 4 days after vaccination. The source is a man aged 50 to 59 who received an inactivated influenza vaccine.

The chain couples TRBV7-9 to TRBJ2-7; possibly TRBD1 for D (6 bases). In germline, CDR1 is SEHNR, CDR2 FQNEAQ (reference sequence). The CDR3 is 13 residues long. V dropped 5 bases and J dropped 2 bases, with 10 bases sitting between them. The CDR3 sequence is CASSNQGTYEQYF. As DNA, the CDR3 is TGTGCCAGCAGCAATCAGGGGACCTACGAGCAGTACTTC.

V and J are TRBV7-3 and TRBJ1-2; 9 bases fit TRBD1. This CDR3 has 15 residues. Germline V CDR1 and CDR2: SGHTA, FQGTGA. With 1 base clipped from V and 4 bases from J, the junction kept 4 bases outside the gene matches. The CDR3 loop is CASSLNGQGSYGYTF. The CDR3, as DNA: TGTGCCAGCAGCTTAAACGGACAGGGGAGCTATGGCTACACCTTC. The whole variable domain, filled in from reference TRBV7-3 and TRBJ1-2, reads GAGVSQTPSNKVTEKGKYVELRCDPISGHTALYWYRQSLGQGPEFLIYFQGTGAADDSGLPNDRFFAVRPEGSVSTLKIQRTERGDSAVYLCASSLNGQGSYGYTFGSGTRLTVV.

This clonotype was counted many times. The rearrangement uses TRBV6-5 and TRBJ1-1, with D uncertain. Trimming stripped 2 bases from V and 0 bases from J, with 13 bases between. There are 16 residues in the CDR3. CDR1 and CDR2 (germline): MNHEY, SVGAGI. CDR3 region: CASSYALGELNTEAFF. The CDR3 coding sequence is TGTGCCAGCAGTTACGCCCTTGGGGAATTGAACACTGAAGCTTTCTTT.

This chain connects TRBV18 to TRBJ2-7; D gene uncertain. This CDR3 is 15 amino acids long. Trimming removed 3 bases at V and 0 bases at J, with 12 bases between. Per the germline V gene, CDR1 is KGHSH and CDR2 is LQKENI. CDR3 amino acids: CASSPRVYSSYEQYF. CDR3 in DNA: TGTGCCAGCTCACCTCGGGTTTATTCCTCCTACGAGCAGTACTTC.

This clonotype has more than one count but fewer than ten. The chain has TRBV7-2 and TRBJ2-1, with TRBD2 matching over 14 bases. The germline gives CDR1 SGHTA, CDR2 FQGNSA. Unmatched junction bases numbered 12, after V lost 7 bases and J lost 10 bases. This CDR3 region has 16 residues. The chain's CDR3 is CASTTHPGLAGAEQFF. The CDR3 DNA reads TGTGCCAGCACCACCCATCCGGGACTAGCGGGGGCGGAGCAGTTCTTC.

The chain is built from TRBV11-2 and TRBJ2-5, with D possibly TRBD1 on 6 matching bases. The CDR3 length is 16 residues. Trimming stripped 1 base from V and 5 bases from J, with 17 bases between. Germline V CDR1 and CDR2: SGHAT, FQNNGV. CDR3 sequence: CASSLALAYRVETQYF. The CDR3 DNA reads TGTGCCAGCAGCTTAGCCCTGGCTTACAGGGTTGAGACCCAGTACTTC.

CDR3 region: CASSLAQVGPGMRAFF. CDR3 bases: TGTGCCAGCAGCTTAGCGCAAGTAGGGCCGGGTATGAGAGCTTTCTTT. The rearrangement uses TRBV7-2 and TRBJ1-1; D is uncertain. Germline assignment: CDR1 SGHTA and CDR2 FQGNSA. Trimming removed 0 bases at V and 10 bases at J, with 21 bases between. The CDR3 has 16 amino acids.

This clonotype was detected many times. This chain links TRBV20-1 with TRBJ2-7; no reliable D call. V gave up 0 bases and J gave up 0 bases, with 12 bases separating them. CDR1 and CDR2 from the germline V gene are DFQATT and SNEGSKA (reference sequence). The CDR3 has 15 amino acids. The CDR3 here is CSARDRPSYSYEQYF. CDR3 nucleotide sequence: TGCAGTGCTAGAGATCGACCGAGTTACTCCTACGAGCAGTACTTC.

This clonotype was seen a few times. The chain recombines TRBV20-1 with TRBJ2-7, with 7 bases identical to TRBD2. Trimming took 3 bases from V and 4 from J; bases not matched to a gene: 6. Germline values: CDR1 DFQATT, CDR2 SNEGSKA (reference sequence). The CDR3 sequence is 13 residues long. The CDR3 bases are TGCAGTGCTAGCTCGGGAGGAAGGTACGAGCAGTACTTC. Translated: CSASSGGRYEQYF.

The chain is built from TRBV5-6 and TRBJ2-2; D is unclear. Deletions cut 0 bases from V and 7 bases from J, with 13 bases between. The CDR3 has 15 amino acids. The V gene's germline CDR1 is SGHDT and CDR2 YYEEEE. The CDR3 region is CASSLERRWGGELFF. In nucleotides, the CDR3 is TGTGCCAGCAGCTTGGAAAGACGGTGGGGCGGGGAGCTGTTTTTT.

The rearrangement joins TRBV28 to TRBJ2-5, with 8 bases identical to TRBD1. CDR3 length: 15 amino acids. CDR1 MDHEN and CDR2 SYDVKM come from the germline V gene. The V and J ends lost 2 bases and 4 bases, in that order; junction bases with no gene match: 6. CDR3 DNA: TGTGCCAGCAGTTTAGACAGGGGAATAAGAGAGACCCAGTACTTC. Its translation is CASSLDRGIRETQYF.

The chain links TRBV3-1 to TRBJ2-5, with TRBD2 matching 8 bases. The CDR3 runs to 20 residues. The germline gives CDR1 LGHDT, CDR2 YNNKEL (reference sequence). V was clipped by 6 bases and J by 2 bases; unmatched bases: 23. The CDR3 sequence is CASRSHTSTTERGSQETQYF. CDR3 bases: TGTGCCAGCAGGAGCCATACATCCACGACGGAGCGGGGGAGTCAAGAGACCCAGTACTTC.

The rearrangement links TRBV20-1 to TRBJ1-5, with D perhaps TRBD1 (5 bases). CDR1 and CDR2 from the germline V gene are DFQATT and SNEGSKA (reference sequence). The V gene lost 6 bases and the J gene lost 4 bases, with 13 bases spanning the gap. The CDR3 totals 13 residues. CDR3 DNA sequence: TGCAGTGCCGGGGCGACTCTTAATCAGCCCCAGCATTTT. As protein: CSAGATLNQPQHF.

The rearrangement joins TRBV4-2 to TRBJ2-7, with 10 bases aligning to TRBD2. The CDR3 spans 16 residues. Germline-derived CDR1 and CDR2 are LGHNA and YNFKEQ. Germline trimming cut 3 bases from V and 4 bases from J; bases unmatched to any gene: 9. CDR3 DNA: TGTGCCAGCAGCCATGCCGAAGGACTAGCGGCATACGAGCAGTACTTC. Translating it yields CASSHAEGLAAYEQYF.

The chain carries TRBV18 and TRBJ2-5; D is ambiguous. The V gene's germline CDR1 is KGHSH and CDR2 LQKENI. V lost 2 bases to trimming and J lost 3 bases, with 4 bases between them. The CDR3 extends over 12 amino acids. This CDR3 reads CASSPFKETQYF. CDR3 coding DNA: TGTGCCAGCTCACCATTCAAAGAGACCCAGTACTTC.

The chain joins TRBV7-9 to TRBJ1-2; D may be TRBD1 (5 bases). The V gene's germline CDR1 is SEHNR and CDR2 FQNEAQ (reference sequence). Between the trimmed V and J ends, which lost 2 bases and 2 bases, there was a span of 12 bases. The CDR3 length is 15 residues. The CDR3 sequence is CASSLHPGPNYGYTF. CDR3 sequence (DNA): TGTGCCAGCAGCTTACATCCAGGGCCGAACTATGGCTACACCTTC.

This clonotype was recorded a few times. The CDR3 DNA reads TGTGCCAGCAGTTTAGCTCCTGGAGTATCTGGGGCCAACGTCCTGACTTTC. This gives the protein CASSLAPGVSGANVLTF. The rearrangement links TRBV12-3 or TRBV12-4 to TRBJ2-6; D ambiguous. Between the trimmed V and J ends, which lost 0 bases and 1 base, there was a span of 10 bases. The CDR3 consists of 17 residues.

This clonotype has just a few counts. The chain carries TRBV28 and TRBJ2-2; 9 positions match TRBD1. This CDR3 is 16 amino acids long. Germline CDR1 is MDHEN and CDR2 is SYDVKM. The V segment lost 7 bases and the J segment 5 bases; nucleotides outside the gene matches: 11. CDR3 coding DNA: TGTGCCAGCACCCCCTCGGGGACAGGGAGAACCGGGGAGCTGTTTTTT. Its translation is CASTPSGTGRTGELFF.

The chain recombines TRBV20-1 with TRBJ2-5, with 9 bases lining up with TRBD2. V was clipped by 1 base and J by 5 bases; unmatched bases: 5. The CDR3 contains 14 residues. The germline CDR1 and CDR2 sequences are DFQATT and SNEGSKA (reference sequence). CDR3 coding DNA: TGCAGTGCTAGAGGGGGGACTAGCCGGGAGACCCAGTACTTC. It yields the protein CSARGGTSRETQYF.

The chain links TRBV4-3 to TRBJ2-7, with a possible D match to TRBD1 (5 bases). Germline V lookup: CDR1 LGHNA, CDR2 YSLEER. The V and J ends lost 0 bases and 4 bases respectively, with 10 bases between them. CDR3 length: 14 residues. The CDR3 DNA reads TGCGCCAGCAGCCAAGATTTTCCAGGGTACGAGCAGTACTTC. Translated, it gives CASSQDFPGYEQYF.

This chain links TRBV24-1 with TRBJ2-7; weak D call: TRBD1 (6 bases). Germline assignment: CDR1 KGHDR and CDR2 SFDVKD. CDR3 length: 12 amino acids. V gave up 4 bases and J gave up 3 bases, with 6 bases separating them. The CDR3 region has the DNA TGTGCCACCAGTGACAGGGGCTACGAGCAGTACTTC. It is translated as CATSDRGYEQYF.

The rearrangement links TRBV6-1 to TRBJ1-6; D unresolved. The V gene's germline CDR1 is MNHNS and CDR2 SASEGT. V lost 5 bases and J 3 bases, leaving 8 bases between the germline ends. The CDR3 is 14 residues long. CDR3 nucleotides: TGTGCCAGCAGTAAGCCCCTCTATAATTCACCCCTCCACTTT. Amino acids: CASSKPLYNSPLHF.

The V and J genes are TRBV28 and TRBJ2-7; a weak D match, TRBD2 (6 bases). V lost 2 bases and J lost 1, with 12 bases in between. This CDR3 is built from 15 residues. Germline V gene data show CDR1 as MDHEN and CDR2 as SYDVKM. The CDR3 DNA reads TGTGCCAGCAGTTTAGGGACTTTTTTTTCCTACGAGCAGTACTTC. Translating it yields CASSLGTFFSYEQYF. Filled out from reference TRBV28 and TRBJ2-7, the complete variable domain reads DVKVTQSSRYLVKRTGEKVFLECVQDMDHENMFWYRQDPGLGLRLIYFSYDVKMKEKGDIPEGYSVSREKKERFSLILESASTNQTSMYLCASSLGTFFSYEQYFGPGTRLTVT.

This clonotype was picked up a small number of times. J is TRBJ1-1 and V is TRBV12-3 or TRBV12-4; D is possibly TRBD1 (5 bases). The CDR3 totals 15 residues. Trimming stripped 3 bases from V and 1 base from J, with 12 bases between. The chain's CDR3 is CASSFGGGGNTEAFF. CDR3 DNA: TGTGCCAGCAGTTTCGGCGGGGGGGGGAACACTGAAGCTTTCTTT.

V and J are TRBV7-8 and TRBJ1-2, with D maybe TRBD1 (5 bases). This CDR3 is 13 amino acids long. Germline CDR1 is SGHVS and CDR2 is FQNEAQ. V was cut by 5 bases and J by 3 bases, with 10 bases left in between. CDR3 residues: CASSGVGDYGYTF. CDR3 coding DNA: TGTGCCAGCAGCGGCGTGGGGGACTATGGCTACACCTTC.

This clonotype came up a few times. The CDR3 here is CASEGTSSAQYF. Here the CDR3 DNA reads TGTGCCAGTGAGGGGACTTCATCAGCGCAGTATTTT. The chain joins TRBV6-6 to TRBJ2-3; D might be TRBD2 (6 bases). The CDR3 consists of 12 residues. Trimming took 9 bases from V and 10 from J, leaving 17 bases between them. CDR1 is MNHNY and CDR2 is SVGAGI in the germline V gene (reference sequence).

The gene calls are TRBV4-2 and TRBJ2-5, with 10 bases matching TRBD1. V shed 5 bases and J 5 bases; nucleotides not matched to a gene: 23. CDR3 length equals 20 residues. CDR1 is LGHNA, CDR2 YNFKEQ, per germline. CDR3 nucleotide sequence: TGTGCCAGCAGCACAGTACGGGACAGGGGCCCCCTCTCAAATTTGGAGACCCAGTACTTC. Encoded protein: CASSTVRDRGPLSNLETQYF.

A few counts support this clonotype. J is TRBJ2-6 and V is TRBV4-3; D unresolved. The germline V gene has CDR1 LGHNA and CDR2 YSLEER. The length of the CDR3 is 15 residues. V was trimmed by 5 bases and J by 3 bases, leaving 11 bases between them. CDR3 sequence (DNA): TGCGCCAGCAGCATCGGCCGCTTTGGGGCCAACGTCCTGACTTTC. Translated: CASSIGRFGANVLTF.

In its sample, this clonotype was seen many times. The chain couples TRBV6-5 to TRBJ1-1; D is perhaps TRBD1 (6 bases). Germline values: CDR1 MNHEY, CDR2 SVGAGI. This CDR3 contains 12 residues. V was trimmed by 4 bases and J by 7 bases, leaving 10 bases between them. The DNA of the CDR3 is TGTGCCAGCAGTTCGACAGGAGGTGAAGCTTTCTTT. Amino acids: CASSSTGGEAFF.

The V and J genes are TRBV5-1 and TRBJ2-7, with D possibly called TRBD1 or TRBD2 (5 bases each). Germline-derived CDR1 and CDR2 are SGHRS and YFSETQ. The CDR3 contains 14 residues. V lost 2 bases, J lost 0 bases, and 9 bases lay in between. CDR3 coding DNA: TGCGCCAGCAGCTTCGGGGCGGACTCCTACGAGCAGTACTTC. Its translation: CASSFGADSYEQYF.

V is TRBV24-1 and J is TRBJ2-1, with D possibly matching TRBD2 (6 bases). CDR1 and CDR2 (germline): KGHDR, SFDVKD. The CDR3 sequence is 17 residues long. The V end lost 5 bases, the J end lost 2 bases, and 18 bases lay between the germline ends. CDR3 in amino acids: CATSAGTSSPPYNEQFF. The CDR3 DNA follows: TGTGCCACCAGTGCCGGGACTTCTAGTCCCCCCTACAATGAGCAGTTCTTC.

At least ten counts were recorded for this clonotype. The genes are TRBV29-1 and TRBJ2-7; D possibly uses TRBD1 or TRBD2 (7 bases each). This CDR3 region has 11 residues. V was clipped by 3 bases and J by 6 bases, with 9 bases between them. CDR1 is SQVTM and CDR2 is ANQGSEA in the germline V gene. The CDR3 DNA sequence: TGCAGCGTTGACAGGGGGGGCGAGCAGTACTTC. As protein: CSVDRGGEQYF.